Described below is a single T cell receptor beta chain sequence and its context. Its antigen remains unknown. The sample originates from a study of identical twins. MiXCR, run by TCRdb on the 5' RACE reads, gives a single entry per CDR3 protein. This sample has 200,000 to 250,000 distinct CDR3 sequences; 5.5% to 7.5% occur once, and the top ten carry roughly 15%. Germline V gives CDR1 ENHRY, CDR2 SYGVKD. V lost 6 bases, J lost 1 base, and 3 bases stayed unmatched. This CDR3 comprises 14 residues. Study results and caveats: Memory repertoires showed no such pattern, whereas abundant cord blood beta clonotypes carried fewer insertions.

The same data also went into a second study, on T cells expressing NK-cell markers. That source notes: In sorted CD3+CD56+NKG2C+, CD3+CD56+NKG2C- and CD3+CD56-NKG2C+ T cells, TCR beta repertoires were obtained. The sequencing cohort of eight donors included seven HCMV-seropositive individuals and one seronegative individual.

Material: CD8+ T cells sorted from blood. The chain couples TRBV10-3 to TRBJ1-1, with 9 bases aligning to TRBD1. The clonotype originates from a woman between 18 and 29 years old in good health. CDR3 DNA sequence: TGTGCCATCAGCAAACAGGGGGCGAACACTGAAGCTTTCTTT. Residues: CAISKQGANTEAFF.